Presented here are 21 T cell receptor beta chains from one specimen sequenced in a study of CD8 T cells in ankylosing spondylitis. Overall study findings and caveats: About 8 highly homologous variants made up a TCR beta motif that seemed to typify ankylosing spondylitis blood.

In TCRdb, the 5' RACE reads were re-called with MiXCR into one record per CDR3 protein. The table includes around 540,000 distinct CDR3 sequences, 9.5% to 15% detected once. The antigens for these receptors are not known. The sequenced material came from blood, either unsorted or a sorted T cell fraction (not recorded which). The receptor source for this set is a male donor with ankylosing spondylitis.

This clonotype was found a few times. The chain is built from TRBV20-1 and TRBJ1-2; TRBD1 is a possible D gene (6 bases). Germline V CDR1 and CDR2: DFQATT, SNEGSKA (reference sequence). The CDR3 loop spans 16 amino acids. V lost 4 bases, J lost 4 bases, and 22 bases lay in between. Here the CDR3 DNA reads TGCAGTGCTATACGGACAGCATCTACGAATGTCTATGGCTACACCTTC. It encodes CSAIRTASTNVYGYTF.

The CDR3 protein is CSAREGGRRDTQYF. The CDR3 nucleotides are TGCAGTGCTAGAGAGGGGGGCCGGAGAGATACGCAGTATTTT. The V gene is TRBV20-1, the J gene TRBJ2-3; either TRBD1 or TRBD2 may supply D (6 bases each). Trimming left V 0 bases short and J 5 bases short, with 12 bases between. Germline V gives CDR1 DFQATT, CDR2 SNEGSKA (reference sequence). The CDR3 has 14 amino acids.

This clonotype was observed a handful of times. The chain links TRBV5-1 to TRBJ2-3; perhaps TRBD1 as D (6 bases). V gave up 0 bases and J gave up 0 bases, with 14 bases separating them. Germline V CDR1 and CDR2: SGHRS, YFSETQ. This CDR3 is built from 17 residues. CDR3 loop: CASSLGGGAASTDTQYF. The CDR3 DNA follows: TGCGCCAGCAGCTTGGGAGGGGGAGCCGCTAGCACAGATACGCAGTATTTT.

There are a few counts of this clonotype. The V and J genes are TRBV20-1 and TRBJ2-5; 8 bases fit TRBD2. Germline-derived CDR1 and CDR2 are DFQATT and SNEGSKA (reference sequence). With V trimmed by 0 bases and J by 2 bases, 8 bases remained unmatched. The length of the CDR3 is 16 residues. The CDR3 nucleotides are TGCAGTGCTAGAGATCCGCCGGGACTAGGGCAAGAGACCCAGTACTTC. Translation: CSARDPPGLGQETQYF.

A few counts support this clonotype. J is TRBJ2-5 and V is TRBV19, with TRBD1 matching 9 bases. This CDR3 comprises 12 residues. The junction had 0 bases not matched to a gene; V was cut back by 8 bases and J by 2 bases. In germline, CDR1 is LNHDA, CDR2 SQIVND (reference sequence). The DNA for the CDR3 is TGTGCCAGTGGGACAGGGCAAGAGACCCAGTACTTC. Its translation is CASGTGQETQYF.

This clonotype was observed a few times. This chain links TRBV2 with TRBJ2-7; no reliable D call. V dropped 10 bases and J dropped 5 bases, with 18 bases sitting between them. Germline CDR1 is SNHLY and CDR2 is FYNNEI. The CDR3 is 13 amino acids. In DNA form, the CDR3 reads TGTGCCAAGCACCGTGGCCGAAGACACGAGCAGTACGTC. This encodes CAKHRGRRHEQYV.

This clonotype was seen a handful of times. The genes are TRBV20-1 and TRBJ2-7, with 9 bases identical to TRBD2. Germline values: CDR1 DFQATT, CDR2 SNEGSKA (reference sequence). This CDR3 is built from 15 residues. J gave up 2 bases and V 0 bases, and 5 bases lay outside the gene matches. The CDR3 is CSARDTLAGAYEQYF. CDR3 nucleotides: TGCAGTGCTAGAGACACCTTAGCGGGGGCCTACGAGCAGTACTTC.

The chain employs TRBV29-1 and TRBJ1-1, with D possibly matching TRBD1 (5 bases). The CDR3 runs 13 residues. V was clipped by 7 bases and J by 6 bases, with 18 bases between them. Germline CDR1 SQVTM, CDR2 ANQGSEA. The CDR3 reads CSAGTAAGAEAFF. For the CDR3, the DNA is TGCAGCGCCGGGACTGCCGCCGGGGCTGAAGCTTTCTTT.

The sample holds a few counts of this clonotype. CDR3 sequence: CASSRSQKGHEQFF. The DNA for the CDR3 is TGTGCCAGCAGCCGGTCCCAGAAGGGACATGAGCAGTTCTTC. The chain combines TRBV14 with TRBJ2-1, with D tentatively TRBD1 or TRBD2 (5 bases each). The CDR3 extends over 14 amino acids. V lost 4 bases and J lost 8, with 15 bases in between. Germline CDR1 is SGHDN and CDR2 is FVKESK.

J is TRBJ2-2 and V is TRBV25-1; no definite D call. Looked up from germline, CDR1 is MGHDK and CDR2 is SYGVNS. The length of the CDR3 is 16 residues. Trimming left V 8 bases short and J 0 bases short, with 16 bases between. CDR3 sequence (DNA): TGTGCCAGCTCCCCTTTTGGAACCGCGAACACCGGGGAGCTGTTTTTT. Translating gives CASSPFGTANTGELFF. Together with reference TRBV25-1 and TRBJ2-2, the CDR3 gives the full variable domain: EADIYQTPRYLVIGTGKKITLECSQTMGHDKMYWYQQDPGMELHLIHYSYGVNSTEKGDLSSESTVSRIRTEHFPLTLESARPSHTSQYLCASSPFGTANTGELFFGEGSRLTVL.

This clonotype has ten or more counts. This chain uses TRBV3-1 with TRBJ1-4; D is possibly TRBD1 (6 bases). This CDR3 contains 15 residues. CDR1 and CDR2 from the germline V gene are LGHDT and YNNKEL (reference sequence). The ends were cut back, 5 bases at V and 7 bases at J, with 17 bases in the middle. Here the CDR3 DNA reads TGTGCCAGCAGCTCTGGCGGGGGGGCGCGTGAAAAACTGTTTTTT. Amino acid sequence: CASSSGGGAREKLFF.

This clonotype was picked up a small number of times. The gene calls are TRBV11-2 and TRBJ2-7; 8 nucleotides line up with TRBD1. Germline CDR1 and CDR2: SGHAT and FQNNGV. Germline trimming cut 4 bases from V and 7 bases from J; bases unmatched to any gene: 9. The CDR3 totals 14 residues. The CDR3 DNA reads TGTGCCAGCAGCTCCTCCGACAGGGGCCCTGAGCAGTACGTC. Protein: CASSSSDRGPEQYV.

This clonotype appeared many times. The rearrangement links TRBV29-1 to TRBJ2-3, with D possibly being TRBD1 (6 bases). The V gene lost 8 bases and the J gene lost 0 bases, with 15 bases spanning the gap. From germline, CDR1 is SQVTM and CDR2 ANQGSEA. There are 14 residues in the CDR3. The CDR3 region is CSFYRVSSTDTQYF. The CDR3 nucleotides are TGCAGCTTTTACAGGGTTTCTAGCACAGATACGCAGTATTTT.

This clonotype was detected many times. One end of the junction does not line up with germline, which may come from a read error. The chain is built from TRBV7-2 and TRBJ2-5; TRBD2 is a possible D gene (5 bases). The CDR3 has 14 amino acids. CDR1 and CDR2 from the germline V gene are SGHTA and FQGNSA. The CDR3 DNA is TGCGCCAGCAGTCTAGCTTCGGGCCAAGAGACCCAGTACTTC. This gives the protein CASSLASGQETQYF.

The V and J genes are TRBV7-9 and TRBJ1-2; D call uncertain. Germline CDR1 SEHNR, CDR2 FQNEAQ (reference sequence). Trimming took 2 bases from V and 7 from J, leaving 11 bases between them. The CDR3 is made up of 13 amino acids. In DNA, the CDR3 is TGTGCCAGCAGCTTAAGAGGGCTCCTTGGCTACACCTTC. Encoded protein: CASSLRGLLGYTF.

This clonotype was recorded a few times. This sequence joins TRBV18 and TRBJ1-1; D not resolved. CDR1 is KGHSH, CDR2 LQKENI, per germline. The CDR3 has 14 amino acids. Trimming cost V 1 base and J 0 bases, with 6 bases left between them. This CDR3 reads CASSPRNLNTEAFF. DNA of the CDR3: TGTGCCAGCTCACCACGGAACCTGAACACTGAAGCTTTCTTT.

At least ten counts were recorded for this clonotype. V and J are TRBV7-2 and TRBJ2-3; unclear D gene. The CDR3 consists of 15 residues. Germline V gives CDR1 SGHTA, CDR2 FQGNSA. Trimming took off 1 base at V and 2 bases at J, with 10 bases between the two ends. Here the CDR3 DNA reads TGTGCCAGCAGCTTAGTAGGAGCCTCCACAGATACGCAGTATTTT. It encodes CASSLVGASTDTQYF.

This clonotype was counted only a few times. The chain joins TRBV29-1 to TRBJ1-3; D is ambiguous. Trimming shortened V by 1 base and J by 2 bases, and 6 bases separated the two germline ends. Germline loops: CDR1 SQVTM, CDR2 ANQGSEA. The length of the CDR3 is 13 residues. CDR3 DNA: TGCAGCGTTGAAGTAACAACTGGAAACACCATATATTTT. It encodes CSVEVTTGNTIYF. Combining the CDR3 with reference TRBV29-1 and TRBJ1-3 gives the whole variable domain SAVISQKPSRDICQRGTSLTIQCQVDSQVTMMFWYRQQPGQSLTLIATANQGSEATYESGFVIDKFPISRPNLTFSTLTVSNMSPEDSSIYLCSVEVTTGNTIYFGEGSWLTVV.

The chain employs TRBV30 and TRBJ2-3; D gene unclear. The CDR3 sequence is 12 residues long. V was shortened by 0 bases and J by 6 bases, with 7 bases between the two germline ends. The germline V gene encodes CDR1 GTSNPN and CDR2 SVGIG (reference sequence). This CDR3 is CAWSVLADTQYF. DNA of the CDR3: TGTGCCTGGAGTGTACTGGCTGATACGCAGTATTTT.

In this sample, this clonotype turned up a few times. The chain joins TRBV7-2 to TRBJ1-6, with 9 bases that match TRBD1. The germline V gene has CDR1 SGHTA and CDR2 FQGNSA. V lost 5 bases and J lost 8; bases outside the gene matches: 10. The CDR3 has 16 amino acids. The CDR3 region has the DNA TGTGCCAGCAGCCGCCGGACAGGGGCAGTTGATTCACCCCTCCACTTT. It is translated as CASSRRTGAVDSPLHF.

This clonotype has at least ten counts. This rearrangement joins TRBV5-5 to TRBJ1-2, with D perhaps TRBD1 (5 bases). The length of the CDR3 is 13 residues. V shed 4 bases and J shed 8 bases, with 15 bases lying between them. The germline CDR1 and CDR2 sequences are SGHKS and YYEKEE (reference sequence). Written as DNA, the CDR3 is TGTGCCAGCAGCCTGAGCTGGGGGGAAGGCTACACCTTC. Its translation: CASSLSWGEGYTF.